This TCR beta chain was recorded in a study of CD8 T cells in Susac syndrome. cDNA came from roughly 0.47 to 1 ug RNA primed by random hexamers. It was immunoSEQ multiplex PCR that amplified TCR beta CDR3 across 54 Vbeta and 13 Jbeta. One entry per CDR3 protein results from TCRdb running MiXCR on the immunoSEQ multiplex PCR reads. The sample has some 100,000 distinct CDR3 sequences, approximately 90% seen once. There are 14 residues in the CDR3. Per germline, CDR1 SGHRS and CDR2 YFSETQ. V shed 9 bases, J shed 0 bases, and the junction held 4 bases outside the gene matches. This chain joins TRBV5-1 and TRBJ2-2; TRBD1 agrees at 8 bases. This receptor was taken from a human donor in good health. The sequenced sample consisted of CD8+ T cells from PBMCs. The CDR3 DNA reads TGCGCCACGAAGGGACAGGCGAACACCGGGGAGCTGTTTTTT. This codes for CATKGQANTGELFF. The full variable domain, rest sourced from reference TRBV5-1 and TRBJ2-2, is KAGVTQTPRYLIKTRGQQVTLSCSPISGHRSVSWYQQTPGQGLQFLFEYFSETQRNKGNFPGRFSGRQFSNSRSEMNVSTLELGDSALYLCATKGQANTGELFFGEGSRLTVL.